This paragraph covers one TCR beta chain sequence. The antigen is not known. The CDR3 is 13 amino acids. Germline V CDR1 and CDR2: SGHTA, FQGNSA. V was cut by 1 base and J by 4 bases, with 5 bases left in between. The data belong to a study of OX40 agonist ivuxolimab in advanced cancers. Study-level background: Enrollees could have had prior anti-PD-1, anti-PD-L1 or anti-CTLA-4 therapy, which approximately 38% had received.

Study-level findings and limits: Among T cells, CD8+ cells averaged more expanded clones than CD4+ cells.

Profiled with immunoSEQ multiplex PCR; TCRdb holds only in-frame clones, not every one. The sample includes under 15,000 clones, over 75% of them seen just once. The clonotype was recovered from an adult with an advanced solid tumor such as melanoma, head and neck, liver or kidney cancer. The V call is TRBV7-2, the J call TRBJ2-1, with unresolved D. Sequencing was performed on CD4+ or CD8+ T cells sorted from blood, taken in a trial of the OX40 agonist ivuxolimab. The CDR3 DNA is TGTGCCAGCAGCTTAGACCCATACAATGAGCAGTTCTTC. It translates to CASSLDPYNEQFF.